These 5 T cell receptor beta chains originate from one sample sequenced in a study of T cells in Graves' hyperthyroidism and ophthalmopathy. Researchers amplified the TCR beta CDR3 regions from RNA transcripts. First-round RT-PCR targeting the TCR CDR3 was performed with the HTBI primer set. TCRdb recomputed calls from the multiplex PCR reads with MiXCR, one row per CDR3 protein. Counted here are hundreds of thousands of distinct CDR3 sequences, just over 45% occurring once; the ten biggest clones make up roughly 8.2%. The sequencing sample was made of peripheral blood or thyroid tissue (not recorded which). Every receptor here comes from a woman aged 18-29 years with Graves' hyperthyroidism.

The genes are TRBV10-3 and TRBJ2-6; perhaps TRBD2 as D (6 bases). CDR1 and CDR2 (germline): ENHRY, SYGVKD. Trimming removed 11 bases at V and 2 bases at J, with 22 bases between. The CDR3 length is 17 residues. The DNA for the CDR3 is TGTGCCCTCCGTCGTGGGGCGGAGGGCCCTGGGGCCAACGTCCTGACTTTC. Encoded protein: CALRRGAEGPGANVLTF.

With respect to this clonotype: This may arise from a read error, as a much more abundant clone is one base away. This chain uses TRBV7-2 with TRBJ2-5; D is possibly TRBD2 (5 bases). This CDR3 is 14 amino acids long. The germline CDR1 and CDR2 sequences are SGHTA and FQGNSA. The CDR3 here is CASSHVAGQEAQYF. CDR3 in DNA: TGTGCCAGCAGCCACGTTGCGGGTCAAGAGGCCCAGTACTTC.

The rearrangement joins TRBV6-1 to TRBJ1-1; 9 bases align to TRBD1. CDR3 size: 15 residues. Per germline, CDR1 MNHNS and CDR2 SASEGT. V lost 4 bases to trimming and J lost 1 base; unmatched junction nucleotides: 4. CDR3 region: CASSGRDRANTEAFF. CDR3 nucleotides: TGTGCCAGCAGTGGCCGGGACAGGGCGAACACTGAAGCTTTCTTT.

In its sample, this clonotype was seen a few times. The chain uses TRBV11-1 and TRBJ2-7; D uncertain. The CDR3 sequence is 15 residues long. V dropped 1 base and J dropped 2 bases, with 12 bases sitting between them. Looked up from germline, CDR1 is SGHAT and CDR2 is FQDESV (reference sequence). In DNA, the CDR3 is TGTGCCAGCAGCTTAGGCCCACCCCCAACCTACGAGCAGTACTTC. Protein sequence: CASSLGPPPTYEQYF.

The J gene is TRBJ1-1, the V gene TRBV29-1, with no clear D. Deletions cut 6 bases from V and 5 bases from J, with 16 bases between. This CDR3 has 13 residues. From germline, CDR1 is SQVTM and CDR2 ANQGSEA. In DNA form, the CDR3 reads TGCAGCGTAGTGCTAGCGGGAGGTACTGAAGCTTTCTTT. The encoded protein is CSVVLAGGTEAFF.